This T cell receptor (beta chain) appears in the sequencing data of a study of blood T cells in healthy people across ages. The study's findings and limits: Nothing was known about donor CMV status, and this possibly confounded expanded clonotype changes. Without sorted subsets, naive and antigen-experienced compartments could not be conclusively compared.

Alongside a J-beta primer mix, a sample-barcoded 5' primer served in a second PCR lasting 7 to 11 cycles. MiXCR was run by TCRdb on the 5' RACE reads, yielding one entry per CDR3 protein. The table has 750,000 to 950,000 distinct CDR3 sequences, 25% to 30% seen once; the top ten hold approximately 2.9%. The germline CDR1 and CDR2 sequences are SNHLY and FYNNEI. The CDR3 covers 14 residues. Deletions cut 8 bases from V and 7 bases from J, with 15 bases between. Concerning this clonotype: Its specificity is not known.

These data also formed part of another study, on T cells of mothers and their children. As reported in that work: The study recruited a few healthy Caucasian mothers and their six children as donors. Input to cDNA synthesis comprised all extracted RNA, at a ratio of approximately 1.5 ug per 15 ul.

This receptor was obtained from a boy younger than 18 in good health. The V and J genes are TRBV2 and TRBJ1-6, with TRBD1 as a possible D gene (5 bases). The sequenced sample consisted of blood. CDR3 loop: CASAGQVTNSPLHF. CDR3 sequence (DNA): TGTGCCAGCGCGGGGCAGGTTACCAATTCACCCCTCCACTTT.